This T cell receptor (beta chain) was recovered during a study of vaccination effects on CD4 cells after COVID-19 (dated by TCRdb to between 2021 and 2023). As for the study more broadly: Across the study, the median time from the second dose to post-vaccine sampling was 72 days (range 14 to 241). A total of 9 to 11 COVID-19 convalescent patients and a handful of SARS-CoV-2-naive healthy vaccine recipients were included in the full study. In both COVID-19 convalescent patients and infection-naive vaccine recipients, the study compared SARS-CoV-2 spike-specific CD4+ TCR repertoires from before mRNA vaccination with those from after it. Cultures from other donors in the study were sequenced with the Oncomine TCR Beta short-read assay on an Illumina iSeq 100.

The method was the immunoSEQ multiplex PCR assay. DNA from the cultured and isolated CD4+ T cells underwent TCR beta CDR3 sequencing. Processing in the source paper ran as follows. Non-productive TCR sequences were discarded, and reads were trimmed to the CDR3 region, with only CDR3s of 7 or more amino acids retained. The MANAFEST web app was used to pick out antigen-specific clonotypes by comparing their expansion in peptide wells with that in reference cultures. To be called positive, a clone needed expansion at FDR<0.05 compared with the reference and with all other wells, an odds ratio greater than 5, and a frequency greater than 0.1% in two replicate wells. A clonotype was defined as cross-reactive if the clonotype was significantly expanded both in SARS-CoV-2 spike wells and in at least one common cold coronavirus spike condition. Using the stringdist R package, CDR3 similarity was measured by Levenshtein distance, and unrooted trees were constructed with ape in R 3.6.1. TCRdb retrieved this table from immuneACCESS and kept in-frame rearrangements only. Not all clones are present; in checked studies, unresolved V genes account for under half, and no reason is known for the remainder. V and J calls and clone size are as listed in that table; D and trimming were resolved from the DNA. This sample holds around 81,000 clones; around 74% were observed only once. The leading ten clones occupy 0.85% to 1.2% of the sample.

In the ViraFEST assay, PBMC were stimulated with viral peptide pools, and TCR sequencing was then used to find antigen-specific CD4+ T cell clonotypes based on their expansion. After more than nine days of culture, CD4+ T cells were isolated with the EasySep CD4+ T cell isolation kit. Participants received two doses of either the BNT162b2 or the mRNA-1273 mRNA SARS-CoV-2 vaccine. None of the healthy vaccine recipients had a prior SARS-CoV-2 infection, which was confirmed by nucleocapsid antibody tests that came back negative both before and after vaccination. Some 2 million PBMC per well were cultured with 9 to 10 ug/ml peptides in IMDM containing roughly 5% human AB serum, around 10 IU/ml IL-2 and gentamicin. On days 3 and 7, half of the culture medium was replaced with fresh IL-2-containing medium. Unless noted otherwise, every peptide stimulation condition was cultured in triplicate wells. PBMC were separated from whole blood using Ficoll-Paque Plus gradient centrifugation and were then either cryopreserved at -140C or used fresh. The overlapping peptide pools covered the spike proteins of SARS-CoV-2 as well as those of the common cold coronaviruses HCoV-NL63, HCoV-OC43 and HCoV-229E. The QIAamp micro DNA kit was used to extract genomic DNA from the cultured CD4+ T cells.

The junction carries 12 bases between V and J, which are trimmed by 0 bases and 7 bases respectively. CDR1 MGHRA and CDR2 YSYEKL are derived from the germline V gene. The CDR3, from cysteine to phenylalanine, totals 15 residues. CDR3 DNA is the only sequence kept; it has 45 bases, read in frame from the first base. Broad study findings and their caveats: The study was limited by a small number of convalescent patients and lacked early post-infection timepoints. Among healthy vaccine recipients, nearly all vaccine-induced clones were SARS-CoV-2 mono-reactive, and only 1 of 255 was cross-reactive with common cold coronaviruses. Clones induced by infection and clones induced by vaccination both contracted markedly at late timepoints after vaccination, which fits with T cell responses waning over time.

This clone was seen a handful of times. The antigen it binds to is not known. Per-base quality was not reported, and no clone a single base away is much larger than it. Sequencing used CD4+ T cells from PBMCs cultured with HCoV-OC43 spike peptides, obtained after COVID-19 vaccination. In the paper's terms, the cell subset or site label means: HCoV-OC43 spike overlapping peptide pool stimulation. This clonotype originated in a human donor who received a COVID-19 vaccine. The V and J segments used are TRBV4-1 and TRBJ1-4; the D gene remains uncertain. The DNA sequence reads TGCGCCAGCAGCCAAGATGACCGGGCAGCTGAAAAACTGTTTTTT. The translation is CASSQDDRAAEKLFF.